This T cell receptor (beta chain) was captured by sequencing in a study of regulatory T cells in long-lasting Graves disease. Study-wide results and limits: Favoring TRBV28, TRBJ1-2 and TRBJ2-5 was a feature seen in persistent disease.

Documented time point: newly diagnosed GD, antithyroid drugs for less than 3 months. Making the TCR library involved RNA that had been extracted from PBMCs. The CDR3 has 15 residues. The J segment lost 3 bases and the V segment lost 6 bases, leaving 9 bases of the junction unmatched. As regards this clonotype: Its antigen remains unidentified.

Sequencing libraries for TCR beta were prepared with iRepertoire HTBI primers and Arm-PCR of CDR3 regions. TCRdb ran MiXCR on the multiplex PCR reads and lists one entry per CDR3 protein. The profile shows over 350,000 distinct CDR3 sequences, over 14% of them singletons. These same records also appear under a second study, on T cells in Graves' hyperthyroidism and ophthalmopathy. That work contributes: Researchers barred patients who had uncontrolled infection, other autoimmune disease, pregnancy or lactation. Median prediction lead before ophthalmopathy onset was around 7 months with the model.

This TCR came from a woman between 40 and 55 years old with Graves disease. Material: peripheral blood mononuclear cells (PBMCs), obtained at new diagnosis, from a patient treated with antithyroid drugs. This sequence joins TRBV12-3 or TRBV12-4 and TRBJ2-3; 7 bases are shared with TRBD1. CDR3 sequence: CASSIQGSGTDTQYF. The CDR3 region has the DNA TGTGCCAGCAGCATACAGGGGAGTGGAACAGATACGCAGTATTTT.